The 27 T cell receptor beta chains given below trace back to one sample, sequenced in a study of blood T cell repertoires in COVID-19. Clones were sequenced by immunoSEQ multiplex PCR, and TCRdb holds only the in-frame ones, with some missing. The table lists around 290,000 clones, around 90% of them singletons. The source material was PBMCs or T cells enriched from blood (not recorded which). The receptor source for this set is a woman under 40 who had recovered from COVID-19.

V is TRBV19 and J is TRBJ1-6, with a possible D match to TRBD1 (5 bases). The CDR3 extends over 12 amino acids. V lost 5 bases to trimming and J lost 6 bases, with 5 bases between them. Looked up from germline, CDR1 is LNHDA and CDR2 is SQIVND (reference sequence). The CDR3 DNA follows: TGTGCCAGTAGTCAGGGTAATTCACCCCTCCACTTT. The encoded protein is CASSQGNSPLHF.

The genes are TRBV5-1 and TRBJ1-1; 8 bases fit TRBD1. The CDR3 extends over 16 amino acids. Germline V gene lookup returns CDR1 SGHRS and CDR2 YFSETQ. The V and J ends lost 0 bases and 5 bases, in that order; junction bases with no gene match: 9. As DNA, the CDR3 is TGCGCCAGCAGCTTGGCTTGGGCAGGGGGCGCAACTGAAGCTTTCTTT. Amino acid sequence: CASSLAWAGGATEAFF.

The rearrangement joins TRBV28 to TRBJ1-5; 7 nucleotides match TRBD1. J was trimmed by 3 bases and V by 6 bases; bases with no gene match: 8. Looked up from germline, CDR1 is MDHEN and CDR2 is SYDVKM. The CDR3 sequence is 15 residues long. The CDR3 loop reads CASSLPTGINQPQHF. CDR3 sequence (DNA): TGTGCCAGCAGCCTACCGACAGGGATCAATCAGCCCCAGCATTTT.

The V gene is TRBV6-5, the J gene TRBJ2-7, with D maybe TRBD1 (5 bases). The CDR3 contains 10 residues. V was shortened by 6 bases and J by 7 bases, with 7 bases between the two germline ends. CDR1 is MNHEY, CDR2 SVGAGI, per germline. In DNA, the CDR3 is TGTGCCAGCAGCCGGACAGAGCAGTACTTC. Amino acid sequence: CASSRTEQYF.

The chain has TRBV5-1 and TRBJ2-5, with 12 positions matching TRBD2. The length of the CDR3 is 13 residues. Germline V gene data show CDR1 as SGHRS and CDR2 as YFSETQ. Germline trimming cut 6 bases from V and 5 bases from J; bases unmatched to any gene: 2. The CDR3 nucleotides are TGCGCCAGCATGGGACTAGCGGGTGAGACCCAGTACTTC. It is translated as CASMGLAGETQYF.

The chain links TRBV5-1 to TRBJ1-1, with D tentatively TRBD1 (6 bases). The germline V gene encodes CDR1 SGHRS and CDR2 YFSETQ. CDR3 length: 15 amino acids. Trimming took 6 bases from V and 3 from J, leaving 18 bases between them. This chain's CDR3 is CASTLQGNVDTEAFF. The CDR3 region has the DNA TGCGCCAGCACGCTTCAGGGGAATGTTGACACTGAAGCTTTCTTT.

The rearrangement uses TRBV5-4 and TRBJ2-1; 8 bases map to TRBD2. Germline CDR1 reads SGHNT; CDR2 reads YYREEE (reference sequence). The V gene end was trimmed by 0 bases and the J gene end by 5 bases; junction bases not matched to a gene: 10. This CDR3 contains 17 residues. CDR3: CASSLAGQLADHNEQFF. CDR3 bases: TGTGCCAGCAGCTTGGCGGGTCAACTAGCGGACCACAATGAGCAGTTCTTC.

A single count supports this clone. This rearrangement joins TRBV21-1 to TRBJ2-3; the table's D call, TRBD2, was not checked against the DNA. TRBV21-1 is marked as a pseudogene. The CDR3 contains 15 residues. The CDR3: CASSPHSGSRDTQYF. CDR3 sequence (DNA): TGTGCCAGCAGCCCCCATAGCGGGAGTCGAGATACGCAGTATTTT.

The chain joins TRBV10-1 to TRBJ2-2; a weak D match, TRBD2 (5 bases). V was trimmed by 10 bases and J by 5 bases, leaving 20 bases between them. Germline CDR1 WNHNN, CDR2 SYGVQD (reference sequence). CDR3 length equals 15 residues. CDR3 sequence: CATRWRSRKTGELFF. In nucleotides, the CDR3 is TGCGCCACCAGATGGAGGTCACGGAAAACCGGGGAGCTGTTTTTT.

The chain recombines TRBV5-6 with TRBJ1-4, with D maybe TRBD1 (6 bases). The length of the CDR3 is 15 residues. The V gene's germline CDR1 is SGHDT and CDR2 YYEEEE. V lost 4 bases to trimming and J lost 5 bases, with 15 bases between them. CDR3 sequence reads: CASSPGGGRNEKLFF. The DNA of the CDR3 is TGTGCCAGCAGCCCAGGCGGGGGGCGAAATGAAAAACTGTTTTTT.

The chain links TRBV7-9 to TRBJ1-1; 10 nucleotides agree with TRBD1. The CDR3 covers 15 residues. V shed 4 bases, J shed 10 bases, and the junction held 12 bases outside the gene matches. The germline V gene has CDR1 SEHNR and CDR2 FQNEAQ (reference sequence). CDR3: CASSSSMGQGMAAFF. CDR3 coding DNA: TGTGCCAGCAGCTCCTCTATGGGACAGGGGATGGCAGCTTTCTTT.

The rearrangement uses TRBV2 and TRBJ2-1, with 7 bases lining up with TRBD1. The length of the CDR3 is 11 residues. The V and J ends lost 4 bases and 10 bases, in that order; junction bases with no gene match: 1. Germline V CDR1 and CDR2: SNHLY, FYNNEI. The CDR3 nucleotides read TGTGCCAGCAGTGGACAGGGCGAGCAGTTCTTC. It encodes CASSGQGEQFF.

The rearrangement links TRBV19 to TRBJ1-2; D is undetermined. CDR3 length equals 16 residues. Germline values: CDR1 LNHDA, CDR2 SQIVND (reference sequence). V was pared by 7 bases and J by 1 base, with 19 bases between. CDR3 residues: CASKTGVAGDNYGYTF. The CDR3 coding sequence is TGTGCCAGTAAAACCGGAGTGGCGGGAGATAACTATGGCTACACCTTC.

In this sample, this clone turned up a few times. The chain joins TRBV2 to TRBJ1-1; D remains unclear. V shed 8 bases and J shed 0 bases, with 13 bases lying between them. CDR1 is SNHLY, CDR2 FYNNEI, per germline. This CDR3 has 14 residues. CDR3 loop: CASGEEGMNTEAFF. CDR3 nucleotide sequence: TGTGCCAGCGGGGAGGAGGGTATGAACACTGAAGCTTTCTTT.

The chain uses TRBV27 and TRBJ2-1; 8 bases are a match to TRBD1. The CDR3 length is 20 residues. The ends lost 4 bases at V and 4 bases at J; junction bases unmatched: 21. The germline V gene encodes CDR1 MNHEY and CDR2 SMNVEV (reference sequence). The CDR3 sequence is CASSSRIATGGRGSYNEQFF. The CDR3 coding sequence is TGTGCCAGCAGTTCCCGAATCGCCACAGGGGGTAGGGGCTCTTACAATGAGCAGTTCTTC.

The chain employs TRBV10-2 and TRBJ1-1; weak D call: TRBD1 (6 bases). V lost 6 bases and J 11 bases, leaving 13 bases between the germline ends. The CDR3 extends over 11 amino acids. The V gene's germline CDR1 is WSHSY and CDR2 SAAADI. CDR3 sequence: CASREDRHAFF. The CDR3 DNA reads TGCGCCAGCAGAGAAGACAGGCATGCTTTCTTT.

In this sample, this clone turned up a few times. The J gene is TRBJ1-1, the V gene TRBV27, with D perhaps matching TRBD1 (6 bases). The CDR3 loop spans 18 amino acids. CDR1 and CDR2 (germline): MNHEY, SMNVEV (reference sequence). V lost 7 bases and J 4 bases, leaving 28 bases between the germline ends. In DNA form, the CDR3 reads TGTGCCAGCAAGCAGAGGAGGGGGGGTTGGGGTTCTGGCACTGAAGCTTTCTTT. Translation: CASKQRRGGWGSGTEAFF.

This clone was observed a handful of times. V usage is TRBV4-1 and J usage is TRBJ2-2, with D maybe TRBD2 (6 bases). The ends were cut back, 1 base at V and 7 bases at J, with 7 bases in the middle. This CDR3 has 13 amino acids. Germline CDR1 reads MGHRA; CDR2 reads YSYEKL. As DNA, the CDR3 is TGCGCCAGCAGCCAAGGGAGGGTCGGGGAGCTGTTTTTT. Its translation is CASSQGRVGELFF.

This chain connects TRBV27 to TRBJ1-5; the D is unclear. With 8 bases removed from V and 3 bases from J, the gap between germline ends came to 23 bases. This CDR3 is 17 amino acids long. Germline V gives CDR1 MNHEY, CDR2 SMNVEV (reference sequence). The CDR3 nucleotides are TGTGCCAGCTCGACCACCCCGACACCTAAATTCAATCAGCCCCAGCATTTT. This sequence encodes CASSTTPTPKFNQPQHF.

This clone was counted a single time. Here the CDR3 reads CASSLAGGLYNEQFF. The CDR3, as DNA: TGTGCCAGCAGCTTAGCAGGAGGATTATACAATGAGCAGTTCTTC. This sequence joins TRBV7-9 and TRBJ2-1; tentative D call: TRBD2 (5 bases). There are 15 residues in the CDR3. Trimming took off 0 bases at V and 4 bases at J, with 10 bases between the two ends. Looked up from germline, CDR1 is SEHNR and CDR2 is FQNEAQ (reference sequence).

The chain combines TRBV3-1 (or the pseudogene TRBV3-2) with TRBJ1-4, with 7 bases that match TRBD1. V shed 1 base, J shed 2 bases, and the junction held 1 base outside the gene matches. Germline V gene data show CDR1 as LGHDT and CDR2 as YNNKEL (reference sequence). This CDR3 is built from 15 residues. The CDR3 coding sequence is TGTGCCAGCAGCCAAGGGGACAGTACTAATGAAAAACTGTTTTTT. This translates into CASSQGDSTNEKLFF.

V gene TRBV15 combines with J gene TRBJ2-7; 12 nucleotides agree with TRBD2. The germline V gene encodes CDR1 LNHNV and CDR2 YYDKDF (reference sequence). Trimming removed 3 bases from V and 5 bases from J; junction bases left unmatched: 11. CDR3 length: 17 amino acids. CDR3 residues: CATSRVKLAGGPHEQYF. The CDR3 DNA is TGTGCCACCAGCAGGGTTAAACTAGCGGGAGGTCCCCACGAGCAGTACTTC. Combining the CDR3 with reference TRBV15 and TRBJ2-7 gives the whole variable domain DAMVIQNPRYQVTQFGKPVTLSCSQTLNHNVMYWYQQKSSQAPKLLFHYYDKDFNNEADTPDNFQSRRPNTSFCFLDIRSPGLGDTAMYLCATSRVKLAGGPHEQYFGPGTRLTVT.

This clone appeared a few times. The chain employs TRBV12-5 and TRBJ2-3, with TRBD2 as a possible D gene (5 bases). V lost 1 base to trimming and J lost 1 base, with 12 bases between them. Germline-derived CDR1 and CDR2 are LGHNT and FRNRAP. The CDR3 has 16 residues. The CDR3 nucleotides read TGTGCTAGTGGTTTGGGTATTTCCGGGGGCACAGATACGCAGTATTTT. Encoded protein: CASGLGISGGTDTQYF.

The V gene is TRBV28, the J gene TRBJ1-1, with D unresolved. Germline CDR1 MDHEN, CDR2 SYDVKM. The CDR3 covers 10 residues. The germline V and J ends were trimmed by 4 bases and 11 bases, with 8 bases remaining between them. CDR3 nucleotide sequence: TGTGCCAGCAGTTCAGAGGCGGCTTTCTTT. This codes for CASSSEAAFF.

This chain links TRBV4-1 with TRBJ2-1; TRBD2 aligns across 9 bases. The CDR3 contains 15 residues. CDR1 is MGHRA and CDR2 is YSYEKL in the germline V gene. Unmatched junction bases numbered 3, after V lost 1 base and J lost 5 bases. The CDR3 spells CASSQGAGGNNEQFF. In DNA, the CDR3 is TGCGCCAGCAGCCAAGGGGCGGGGGGGAACAATGAGCAGTTCTTC.

In DNA, the CDR3 is TGTGCCAGCAGCCGGGATTCTCTTGGCTACACCTTC. This sequence encodes CASSRDSLGYTF. The chain has TRBV12-3 or TRBV12-4 and TRBJ1-2; no definite D call. The CDR3 totals 12 residues. The ends were cut back, 6 bases at V and 7 bases at J, with 12 bases in the middle.

The genes are TRBV25-1 and TRBJ2-7; D not resolved. Looked up from germline, CDR1 is MGHDK and CDR2 is SYGVNS. The CDR3 contains 16 residues. Trimming removed 1 base at V and 2 bases at J, with 15 bases between. CDR3 coding DNA: TGTGCCAGCAGTGAATTTAGCTTTGGCGGAACCTACGAGCAGTACTTC. It yields the protein CASSEFSFGGTYEQYF.